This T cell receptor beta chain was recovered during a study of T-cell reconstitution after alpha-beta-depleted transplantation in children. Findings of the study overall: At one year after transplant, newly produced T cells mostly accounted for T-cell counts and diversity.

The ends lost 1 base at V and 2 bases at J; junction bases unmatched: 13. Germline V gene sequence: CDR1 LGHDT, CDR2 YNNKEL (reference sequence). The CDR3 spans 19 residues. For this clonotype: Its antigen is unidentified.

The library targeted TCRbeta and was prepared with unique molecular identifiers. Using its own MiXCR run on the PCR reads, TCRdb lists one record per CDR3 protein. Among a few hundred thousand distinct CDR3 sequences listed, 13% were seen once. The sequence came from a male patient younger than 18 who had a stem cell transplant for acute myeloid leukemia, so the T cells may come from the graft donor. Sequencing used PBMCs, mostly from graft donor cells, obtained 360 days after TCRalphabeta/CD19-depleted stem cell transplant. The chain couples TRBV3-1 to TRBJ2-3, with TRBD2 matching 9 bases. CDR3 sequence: CASSQGYSASGIPTDTQYF. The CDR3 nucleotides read TGTGCCAGCAGCCAAGGCTATTCTGCTAGCGGGATCCCCACAGATACGCAGTATTTT.